The entry below describes one T cell receptor (beta chain). This clone has only one observation. No cognate antigen has been identified for it. The input lacks base qualities; no much larger clone sits a single base away. These data originate in a study of cytotoxic CD8 clonotypes in ibrutinib-treated CLL (dated by TCRdb to about 2021). As for the study more broadly: In this cohort, around 15 patients were treatment-naive and ten to eleven were relapsed/refractory, while approximately 18 had unmutated IGHV. Longitudinal samples were available for 26 of the 86 trial participants. On average, each sample had roughly 260,000 productive templates and almost 95,000 productive rearrangements. Every sample from remission and from progressive disease was obtained while the patients were still on ibrutinib. Samples at response were collected after a median of 12 months of treatment, with a range of roughly 6 to 40 months. Cryopreserved peripheral blood mononuclear cells were obtained prior to treatment, at the time of response, and at either disease progression or sustained remission. Responses were partial in some 24 patients and complete in 2; after median about 5.5 years follow-up, about 15 stayed in remission and about 12 progressed.

Germline trimming: 0 bases from V, 6 bases from J; junction bases outside gene matches: 3. CDR1 and CDR2, per the germline V gene, are SGHRS and YFSETQ. The CDR3, cysteine through phenylalanine, is 13 amino acids long. Only the CDR3 part of the read is kept: 39 bases, read in frame from the first base. The goal of deep resolution MiSeq sequencing was a depth between 1 in 1 million and 1 in 200,000 T cells, and coverage averaged 10x per clonotype. The immunoSEQ hsTCRB Kit was used to generate the TCR beta libraries. The study's own analysis went as follows. The data were analyzed with ImmunoSEQ Analyzer and ImmunoSEQ Data Assistant, and V, D and J gene assignments followed IMGT definitions. Clonality, with values ranging from 0 to 1, was calculated as one minus the normalized Shannon entropy of productive rearrangement frequencies. Only overrepresented clonotypes making up at least 0.05% of each patient's repertoire were included in the public clonotype analysis. Repertoires from thirteen age-matched healthy donors in immuneACCESS were used as clonality controls. This immuneACCESS table, as held by TCRdb, lists in-frame sequences with V and J called but not all clones. Of the missing ones, under half trace to an unresolved V gene in checked studies; the others have no known cause. The V and J calls and the clone size are those of that table, but D and trimming were determined from the DNA. Within this sample are 300,000 to 400,000 clones, with under 70% of them counted one time only. Under 8% of the sample belongs to the ten largest clones.

Roughly 2 micrograms of genomic DNA were extracted from cryopreserved PBMCs for TCR beta library preparation. Longitudinal blood samples from CLL patients on ibrutinib monotherapy underwent high-throughput TCR beta sequencing. The patients took part in an open-label, single-center phase 2 trial of ibrutinib monotherapy. Points the paper makes about the study in general: Clonality increased at ibrutinib response, stayed stable in sustained remission, and fell back toward baseline at progression. Public clonotypes were rare and either contracted or stayed stable during treatment, and the rise in clonality at ibrutinib response reflected the expansion of private clonotypes. Sampling times were not matched between sustained-remission and progressing patients, and lymph node repertoires were not studied. Baseline clonality exceeded that of age-matched healthy donors and correlated strongly with circulating CD8+ T-cell counts.

The sample was PBMCs, taken after 36 months of ibrutinib treatment. The receptor chain draws on TRBV5-1 and TRBJ2-7; 7 central nucleotides agree with TRBD1. The clonotype comes from a human donor with chronic lymphocytic leukemia. The nucleotides are TGCGCCAGCAGCTTGGGAGGGGGCGGCGAGCAGTACTTC. It specifies CASSLGGGGEQYF.